The 25 T cell receptor beta chains listed next were all sequenced from one sample in a study of T cells in Graves' hyperthyroidism and ophthalmopathy (dated by TCRdb to the late 2010s). The library was produced with multiplex PCR. Instrument on record: Illumina HiSeq 2000. The TCR beta CDR3 regions were amplified from RNA transcripts. The first round of RT-PCR for the TCR CDR3 was performed with the HTBI primer set and the Qiagen OneStep RT-PCR kit. TCRdb handled the public reads itself, with Q25 trimming in fastp and clone calling in MiXCR, and kept productive beta chains. Records with the same CDR3 protein are collapsed into one entry carrying the most frequent genes and DNA. The sample data list 500,000 to 750,000 distinct CDR3 sequences, and 15% to 19% of these were observed just once. Under 8% of the sample lies in the top ten. Input material: blood. All receptors come from a woman in her thirties with Graves' hyperthyroidism.

The chain is built from TRBV5-1 and TRBJ2-5, with D possibly TRBD2 on 5 matching bases. The CDR3 runs to 14 residues. The V gene's germline CDR1 is SGHRS and CDR2 YFSETQ. V lost 4 bases to trimming and J lost 3 bases, with 13 bases between them. The CDR3 bases are TGCGCCAGCAGCACCCACGGAGGAGAAGAGACCCAGTACTTC. Translating it yields CASSTHGGEETQYF.

Of note for this clonotype: The germline gene is not matched at one end of the junction; a read error may be the cause. V and J are TRBV6-2 or TRBV6-3 and TRBJ2-2; TRBD2 is a possible D gene (6 bases). This CDR3 has 16 residues. Germline values: CDR1 MNHEY, CDR2 SVGEGT. CDR3 DNA sequence: TGTACCAGCAGTTACTCCCCGGGAGTCAACGCCGGGGAGCTGTTTTTT. Its translation is CTSSYSPGVNAGELFF.

This clonotype was recorded many times. The genes are TRBV29-1 and TRBJ2-1, with a possible D match to TRBD2 (6 bases). V was shortened by 1 base and J by 1 base, with 8 bases between the two germline ends. The CDR3 runs to 14 residues. CDR1 and CDR2 from the germline V gene are SQVTM and ANQGSEA. This CDR3 reads CSVEGGVSYNEQFF. The CDR3 nucleotides read TGCAGCGTTGAAGGGGGGGTGTCCTACAATGAGCAGTTCTTC.

This rearrangement joins TRBV2 to TRBJ1-6; a possible D gene is TRBD1 (6 bases). Trimming cost V 0 bases and J 7 bases, with 10 bases left between them. The CDR3 sequence is 15 residues long. Germline V gives CDR1 SNHLY, CDR2 FYNNEI. CDR3 loop: CASSEAAGDNSPLHF. The DNA for the CDR3 is TGTGCCAGCAGTGAAGCGGCAGGGGACAATTCACCCCTCCACTTT.

In this sample, this clonotype turned up many times. The V gene is TRBV5-1, the J gene TRBJ2-2; D is perhaps TRBD1 (6 bases). The CDR3 sequence is 16 residues long. Germline assignment: CDR1 SGHRS and CDR2 YFSETQ. V lost 0 bases and J 0 bases, leaving 9 bases between the germline ends. CDR3 sequence: CASSLDRDPNTGELFF. The CDR3 DNA follows: TGCGCCAGCAGCTTGGACAGGGATCCGAACACCGGGGAGCTGTTTTTT. Full variable domain (missing parts from reference TRBV5-1 and TRBJ2-2): KAGVTQTPRYLIKTRGQQVTLSCSPISGHRSVSWYQQTPGQGLQFLFEYFSETQRNKGNFPGRFSGRQFSNSRSEMNVSTLELGDSALYLCASSLDRDPNTGELFFGEGSRLTVL.

This clonotype was picked up many times. The genes are TRBV20-1 and TRBJ1-5; 10 nucleotides agree with TRBD1. Trimming at V came to 3 bases and at J to 4 bases, leaving 3 bases not matched to a gene. The CDR3 contains 14 residues. Looked up from germline, CDR1 is DFQATT and CDR2 is SNEGSKA (reference sequence). CDR3 sequence: CSASLGQGNQPQHF. In DNA form, the CDR3 reads TGCAGTGCTAGCCTGGGACAGGGGAATCAGCCCCAGCATTTT.

This clonotype was seen more than once but under ten times. The chain combines TRBV27 with TRBJ1-5, with a tentative D call TRBD1 (5 bases). Per the germline V gene, CDR1 is MNHEY and CDR2 is SMNVEV (reference sequence). The CDR3 totals 15 residues. Trimming cost V 6 bases and J 4 bases, with 16 bases left between them. The CDR3 sequence: CASRRDAARNQPQHF. In nucleotides, the CDR3 is TGTGCCAGCAGAAGGGACGCGGCTAGGAATCAGCCCCAGCATTTT.

This clonotype was found a few times. The chain combines TRBV6-1 with TRBJ1-4; D call uncertain. The V gene lost 6 bases and the J gene lost 8 bases, with 16 bases spanning the gap. Germline V gene data show CDR1 as MNHNS and CDR2 as SASEGT. This CDR3 comprises 14 residues. CDR3 nucleotide sequence: TGTGCCAGCAGCCCCGAAGGCCCGGGAGAAAAACTGTTTTTT. Its translation is CASSPEGPGEKLFF.

The J gene is TRBJ2-5, the V gene TRBV28; 7 bases line up with TRBD2. With 6 bases clipped from V and 2 bases from J, the junction kept 9 bases outside the gene matches. The germline gives CDR1 MDHEN, CDR2 SYDVKM. The CDR3 loop spans 15 amino acids. CDR3 coding DNA: TGTGCCAGCAGGAGACTAGCTTTCACTCAAGAGACCCAGTACTTC. It encodes CASRRLAFTQETQYF.

This clonotype was observed at least ten times. This chain links TRBV6-2 or TRBV6-3 with TRBJ2-1; 12 bases map to TRBD2. V trimming: 6 bases; J trimming: 3 bases; junction bases outside the gene matches: 9. The CDR3 is made up of 17 amino acids. Germline V gene data show CDR1 as MNHEY and CDR2 as SVGEGT. CDR3 in amino acids: CASSPRTSGIVYNEQFF. CDR3 DNA: TGTGCCAGCAGCCCCCGGACTAGCGGGATAGTCTACAATGAGCAGTTCTTC.

There are many counts of this clonotype. The CDR3 DNA reads TGTGCCAGCAGCCGGACAGTGACTATGAACACTGAAGCTTTCTTT. This gives the protein CASSRTVTMNTEAFF. The chain employs TRBV3-1 and TRBJ1-1, with TRBD1 as a possible D gene (6 bases). The CDR3 runs 15 residues. V gave up 4 bases and J gave up 0 bases, with 12 bases separating them. Germline CDR1 and CDR2: LGHDT and YNNKEL (reference sequence).

This clonotype has ten or more counts. The chain recombines TRBV6-1 with TRBJ2-1, with 7 bases that match TRBD2. This CDR3 spans 14 amino acids. Germline CDR1 is MNHNS and CDR2 is SASEGT. With 4 bases clipped from V and 4 bases from J, the junction kept 4 bases outside the gene matches. This CDR3 is CASSGGLVYNEQFF. The CDR3 DNA reads TGTGCCAGCAGTGGCGGACTAGTATACAATGAGCAGTTCTTC.

The CDR3 loop reads CASSPRLPSGSSPLHF. CDR3 nucleotides: TGTGCCAGCTCACCCCGCCTCCCTTCAGGGTCTTCACCCCTCCACTTT. V is TRBV18 and J is TRBJ1-6; D might be TRBD1 (5 bases). The CDR3 is made up of 16 amino acids. The germline V gene encodes CDR1 KGHSH and CDR2 LQKENI. V was trimmed by 3 bases and J by 9 bases, leaving 18 bases between them.

This clonotype was detected many times. This chain connects TRBV2 to TRBJ2-7; perhaps TRBD2 as D (5 bases). Germline lookup yields CDR1 SNHLY and CDR2 FYNNEI. V was cut by 3 bases and J by 3 bases, with 9 bases left in between. This CDR3 is 13 amino acids long. The CDR3 DNA sequence: TGTGCCAGCAGTGAGTTAGGGAGCTACGAGCAGTACTTC. Translated, it gives CASSELGSYEQYF.

This clonotype was seen a few times. V usage is TRBV29-1 and J usage is TRBJ1-1; D is unresolved. Germline CDR1 SQVTM, CDR2 ANQGSEA. V lost 6 bases and J lost 8, with 7 bases in between. The CDR3 is 9 residues long. Here the CDR3 reads CSVDHEAFF. The CDR3, as DNA: TGCAGCGTAGACCACGAAGCTTTCTTT.

This clonotype was detected many times. The rearrangement links TRBV5-1 to TRBJ2-7, with D possibly being TRBD1 (6 bases). V lost 5 bases, J lost 1 base, and 19 bases lay in between. The CDR3 covers 16 residues. Germline-derived CDR1 and CDR2 are SGHRS and YFSETQ. CDR3 sequence reads: CASRRDTDALSYEQYF. CDR3 coding DNA: TGCGCCAGCAGAAGGGACACCGACGCCCTTTCCTACGAGCAGTACTTC.

This clonotype was observed at least ten times. The CDR3 nucleotides are TGTGCCAGAGAACCTGGGGGACGCACAGATACGCAGTATTTT. As protein: CAREPGGRTDTQYF. This chain uses TRBV24-1 with TRBJ2-3, with D possibly called TRBD1 or TRBD2 (5 bases each). There are 14 residues in the CDR3. V was pared by 11 bases and J by 1 base, with 15 bases between. Looked up from germline, CDR1 is KGHDR and CDR2 is SFDVKD.

This clonotype was observed many times. The V and J genes are TRBV30 and TRBJ1-6; D call uncertain. Germline V gives CDR1 GTSNPN, CDR2 SVGIG (reference sequence). The CDR3 covers 12 residues. V lost 3 bases and J 10 bases, leaving 10 bases between the germline ends. CDR3 DNA: TGTGCCTGGAGGGTATGGATGTCACCCCTCCACTTT. Its translation: CAWRVWMSPLHF.

This clonotype was recorded at least ten times. The chain uses TRBV28 and TRBJ2-1, with TRBD2 identical over 10 bases. Germline-derived CDR1 and CDR2 are MDHEN and SYDVKM. The CDR3 covers 17 residues. After removal of 5 bases from V and 14 bases from J, the junction contained 21 bases not matched to a gene. CDR3 amino acids: CASSPPGVLAGILAEFF. CDR3 DNA sequence: TGTGCCAGCAGTCCCCCCGGGGTACTAGCGGGAATCCTCGCGGAGTTCTTC.

This clonotype was counted only a few times. This chain uses TRBV9 with TRBJ2-3; 9 bases are a match to TRBD2. Germline loops: CDR1 SGDLS, CDR2 YYNGEE. The CDR3 length is 16 residues. The V segment lost 4 bases and the J segment 3 bases; nucleotides outside the gene matches: 9. The chain's CDR3 is CASSPRGGDVTDTQYF. Written as DNA, the CDR3 is TGTGCCAGCAGCCCGCGGGGGGGGGATGTAACAGATACGCAGTATTTT. The variable domain in full, completed from reference TRBV9 and TRBJ2-3, reads DSGVTQTPKHLITATGQRVTLRCSPRSGDLSVYWYQQSLDQGLQFLIQYYNGEERAKGNILERFSAQQFPDLHSELNLSSLELGDSALYFCASSPRGGDVTDTQYFGPGTRLTVL.

This clonotype was recorded at least ten times. CDR3 amino acids: CASSRGRGNYEQYF. The CDR3 DNA follows: TGTGCCAGCAGCCGTGGCCGGGGGAACTACGAGCAGTACTTC. The chain carries TRBV7-2 and TRBJ2-7, with a tentative D call TRBD2 (6 bases). V was pared by 5 bases and J by 3 bases, with 14 bases between. Germline V gives CDR1 SGHTA, CDR2 FQGNSA. The CDR3 is 14 residues long.

This clonotype was picked up many times. This sequence joins TRBV20-1 and TRBJ2-1; 9 bases align to TRBD2. Looked up from germline, CDR1 is DFQATT and CDR2 is SNEGSKA (reference sequence). Trimming removed 6 bases from V and 3 bases from J; junction bases left unmatched: 9. The CDR3 runs to 15 residues. CDR3: CSASGAGGYYNEQFF. CDR3 coding DNA: TGCAGTGCCAGTGGAGCGGGGGGATACTACAATGAGCAGTTCTTC.

This chain joins TRBV19 and TRBJ1-1; a possible D gene is TRBD1 (6 bases). The CDR3 sequence is 18 residues long. Germline CDR1 reads LNHDA; CDR2 reads SQIVND (reference sequence). V was pared by 6 bases and J by 5 bases, with 28 bases between. CDR3 sequence: CASRPGHLILLFGTEAFF. The DNA for the CDR3 is TGTGCCAGTAGGCCGGGACATTTAATACTCCTTTTCGGGACTGAAGCTTTCTTT.

The rearrangement links TRBV11-2 to TRBJ2-2; TRBD2 agrees at 8 bases. V shed 5 bases, J shed 7 bases, and the junction held 9 bases outside the gene matches. This CDR3 has 15 residues. CDR1 is SGHAT and CDR2 is FQNNGV in the germline V gene. CDR3 protein: CASSLPGGFGGELFF. CDR3 DNA: TGTGCCAGCAGCCTACCGGGGGGGTTCGGCGGGGAGCTGTTTTTT.

The chain recombines TRBV6-1 with TRBJ1-5; the D is unclear. Deletions cut 6 bases from V and 3 bases from J, with 12 bases between. CDR1 is MNHNS and CDR2 is SASEGT in the germline V gene. This CDR3 comprises 14 residues. CDR3 sequence: CASRPRVPNQPQHF. CDR3 DNA: TGTGCCAGCAGACCCCGGGTCCCCAATCAGCCCCAGCATTTT.